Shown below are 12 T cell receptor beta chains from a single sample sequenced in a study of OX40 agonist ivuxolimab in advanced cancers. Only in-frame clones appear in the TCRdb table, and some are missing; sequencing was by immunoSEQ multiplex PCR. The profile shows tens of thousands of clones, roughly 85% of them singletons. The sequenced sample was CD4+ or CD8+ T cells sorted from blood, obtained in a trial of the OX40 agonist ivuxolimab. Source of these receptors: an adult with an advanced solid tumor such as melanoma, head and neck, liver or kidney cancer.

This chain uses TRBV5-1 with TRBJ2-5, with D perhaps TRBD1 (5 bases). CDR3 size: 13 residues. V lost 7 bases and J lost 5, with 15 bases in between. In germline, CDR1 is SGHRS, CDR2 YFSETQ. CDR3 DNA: TGCGCCAGCGGGGCAGCCGTTCGGGAGACCCAGTACTTC. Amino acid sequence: CASGAAVRETQYF.

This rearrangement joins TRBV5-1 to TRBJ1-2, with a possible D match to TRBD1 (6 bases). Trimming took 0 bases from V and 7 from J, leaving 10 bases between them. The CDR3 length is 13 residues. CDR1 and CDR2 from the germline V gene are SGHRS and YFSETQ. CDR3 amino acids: CASSLGQDLGYTF. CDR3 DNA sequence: TGCGCCAGCAGCTTGGGACAGGACCTTGGCTACACCTTC.

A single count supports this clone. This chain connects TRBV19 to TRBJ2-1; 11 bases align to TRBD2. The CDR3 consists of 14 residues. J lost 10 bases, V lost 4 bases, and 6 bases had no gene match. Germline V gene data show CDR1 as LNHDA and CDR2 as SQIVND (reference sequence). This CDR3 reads CASSTGWTSGEQFF. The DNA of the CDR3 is TGTGCCAGTAGTACGGGGTGGACTAGCGGGGAGCAGTTCTTC. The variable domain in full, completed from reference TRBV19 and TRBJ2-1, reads DGGITQSPKYLFRKEGQNVTLSCEQNLNHDAMYWYRQDPGQGLRLIYYSQIVNDFQKGDIAEGYSVSREKKESFPLTVTSAQKNPTAFYLCASSTGWTSGEQFFGPGTRLTVL.

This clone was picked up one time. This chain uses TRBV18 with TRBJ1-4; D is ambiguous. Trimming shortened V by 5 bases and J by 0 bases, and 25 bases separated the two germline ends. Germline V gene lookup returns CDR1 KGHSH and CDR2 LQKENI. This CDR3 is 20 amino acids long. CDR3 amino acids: CASSATIGVGYRPTNEKLFF. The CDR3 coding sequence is TGTGCCAGCTCAGCCACTATAGGCGTTGGGTACCGACCAACTAATGAAAAACTGTTTTTT. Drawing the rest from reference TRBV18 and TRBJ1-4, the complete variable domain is NAGVMQNPRHLVRRRGQEARLRCSPMKGHSHVYWYRQLPEEGLKFMVYLQKENIIDESGMPKERFSAEFPKEGPSILRIQQVVRGDSAAYFCASSATIGVGYRPTNEKLFFGSGTQLSVL.

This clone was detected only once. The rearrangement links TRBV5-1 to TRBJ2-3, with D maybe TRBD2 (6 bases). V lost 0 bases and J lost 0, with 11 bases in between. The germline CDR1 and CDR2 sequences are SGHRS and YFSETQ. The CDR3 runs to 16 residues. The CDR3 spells CASSLERVESTDTQYF. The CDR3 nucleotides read TGCGCCAGCAGCTTGGAGCGGGTAGAAAGCACAGATACGCAGTATTTT.

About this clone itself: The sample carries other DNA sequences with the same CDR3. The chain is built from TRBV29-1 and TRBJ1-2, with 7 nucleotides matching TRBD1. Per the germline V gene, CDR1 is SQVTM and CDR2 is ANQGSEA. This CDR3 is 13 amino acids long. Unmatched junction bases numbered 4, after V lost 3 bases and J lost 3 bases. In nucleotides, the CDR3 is TGCAGCGTTGAGACAGGGAGGGACTATGGCTACACCTTC. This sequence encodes CSVETGRDYGYTF.

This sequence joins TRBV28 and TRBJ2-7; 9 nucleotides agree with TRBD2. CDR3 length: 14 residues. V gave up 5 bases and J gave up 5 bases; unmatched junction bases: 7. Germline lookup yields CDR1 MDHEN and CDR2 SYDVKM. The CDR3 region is CASSNLAGWNEQYF. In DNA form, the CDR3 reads TGTGCCAGCAGTAACCTAGCGGGATGGAACGAGCAGTACTTC.

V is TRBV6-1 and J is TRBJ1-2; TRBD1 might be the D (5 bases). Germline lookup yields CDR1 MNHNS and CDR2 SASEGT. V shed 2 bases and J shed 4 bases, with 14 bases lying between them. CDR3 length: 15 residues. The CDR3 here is CASSERTTIFYGYTF. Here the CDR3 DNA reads TGTGCCAGCAGTGAACGGACAACTATTTTCTATGGCTACACCTTC.

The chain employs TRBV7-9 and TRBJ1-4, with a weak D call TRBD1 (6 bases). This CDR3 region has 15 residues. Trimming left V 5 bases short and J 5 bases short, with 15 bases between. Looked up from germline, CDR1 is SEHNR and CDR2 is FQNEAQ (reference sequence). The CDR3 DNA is TGTGCCAGCAGCGGCCAGGGGAATTTCAATGAAAAACTGTTTTTT. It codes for CASSGQGNFNEKLFF.

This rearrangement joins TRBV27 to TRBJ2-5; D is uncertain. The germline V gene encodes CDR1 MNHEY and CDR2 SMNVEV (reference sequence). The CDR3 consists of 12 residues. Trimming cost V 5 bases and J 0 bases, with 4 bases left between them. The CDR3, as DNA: TGTGCCAGCAGTAGAAACCAAGAGACCCAGTACTTC. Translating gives CASSRNQETQYF.

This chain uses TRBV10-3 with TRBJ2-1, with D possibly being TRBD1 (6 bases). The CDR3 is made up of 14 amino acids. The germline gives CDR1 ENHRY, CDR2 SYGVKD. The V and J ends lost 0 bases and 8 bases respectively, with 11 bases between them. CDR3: CAISESTGFDEQFF. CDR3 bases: TGTGCCATCAGTGAGTCGACAGGTTTTGATGAGCAGTTCTTC.

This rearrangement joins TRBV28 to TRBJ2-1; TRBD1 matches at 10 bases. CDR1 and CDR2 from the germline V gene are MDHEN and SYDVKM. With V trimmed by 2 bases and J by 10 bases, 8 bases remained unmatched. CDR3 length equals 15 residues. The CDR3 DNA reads TGTGCCAGCAGTTTAGGGACAGGGGTGATAGGGGAGCAGTTCTTC. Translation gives CASSLGTGVIGEQFF.